This section outlines one TCR beta chain sequence together with its context. The data stem from a study of blood T cell repertoires in COVID-19. For the study at large: Samples representing acute and convalescent COVID-19 were sourced from the United States, Italy and Spain. Sample material is recorded as cDNA or gDNA derived from T cells, B-cell-depleted T cells, or PBMCs.

This CDR3 contains 14 residues. V was clipped by 8 bases and J by 5 bases; unmatched bases: 10. The germline V gene encodes CDR1 MDHEN and CDR2 SYDVKM. Authors' methods: Scientists estimated how many nucleated cells there were by amplifying reference gene primers. Generated by immunoSEQ multiplex PCR, the TCRdb table keeps only in-frame clones and is missing some. The V and J calls and clone size are taken from that table; D and trimming were inferred from the DNA. The table has about 190,000 clones, 70% to 90% seen once. The chain couples TRBV28 to TRBJ1-1, with TRBD1 identical over 8 bases. The material sequenced was peripheral blood. The origin of this receptor is a man aged 35 to 55 with active or convalescent COVID-19. CDR3: CASPGTGDRTEAFF. The CDR3 nucleotides read TGTGCCAGCCCAGGGACAGGTGACCGGACTGAAGCTTTCTTT. Variable domain in full (rest from reference TRBV28 and TRBJ1-1): DVKVTQSSRYLVKRTGEKVFLECVQDMDHENMFWYRQDPGLGLRLIYFSYDVKMKEKGDIPEGYSVSREKKERFSLILESASTNQTSMYLCASPGTGDRTEAFFGQGTRLTVV.